This TCR beta chain was identified in a study of CD8 T cells in ankylosing spondylitis. TCRdb passed the 5' RACE reads through MiXCR, listing each CDR3 protein once. This repertoire shows 90,000 to 100,000 distinct CDR3 sequences, roughly 8.3% found once; its top ten account for 9.9%. CDR3 length equals 15 residues. J lost 1 base, V lost 3 bases, and 6 bases had no gene match. CDR1 LGHDT and CDR2 YNNKEL come from the germline V gene (reference sequence). This clonotype was recorded many times. This clonotype was sampled from a male donor with ankylosing spondylitis or in good health (not recorded which). The genes are TRBV3-1 and TRBJ2-7; 7 nucleotides agree with TRBD1. The sequenced sample was blood, either unsorted or a sorted T cell fraction (not recorded which). CDR3 protein: CASSHLTGPSYEQYF. The CDR3 nucleotides are TGTGCCAGCAGCCACCTGACAGGGCCTTCCTACGAGCAGTACTTC.